The T cell receptor (beta chain) under discussion was sequenced for a study of blood T cells in healthy people across ages. General observations from the study: With donor CMV status unknown, expanded clonotype changes were possibly confounded. Greater diversity and more naive CD4+ cells were seen in long-lived donors than in aged donors.

A note on this clonotype: The antigen is undetermined.

The V and J ends lost 7 bases and 0 bases respectively, with 10 bases between them. Germline CDR1 and CDR2: MNHEY and SMNVEV (reference sequence). There are 15 residues in the CDR3. For the second PCR, which ran for 7 to 11 cycles, a sample-barcoded 5' primer and a J-beta primer mix were used. Tagging of each cDNA molecule was performed by a template-switch adaptor with 12 random nucleotides. TCRdb fed the 5' RACE reads into MiXCR, producing one record per CDR3 protein. The top ten clones hold 30% to 45% of a sample with about 640,000 distinct CDR3 sequences, about 53% of them seen once. The sample comprised blood. The source of this sequence is a man aged 60-69 years in good health. This chain joins TRBV27 and TRBJ2-6; D unclear. The CDR3 DNA is TGTGCCAGCAAAACCGGACGCTCTGGGGCCAACGTCCTGACTTTC. It is translated as CASKTGRSGANVLTF.